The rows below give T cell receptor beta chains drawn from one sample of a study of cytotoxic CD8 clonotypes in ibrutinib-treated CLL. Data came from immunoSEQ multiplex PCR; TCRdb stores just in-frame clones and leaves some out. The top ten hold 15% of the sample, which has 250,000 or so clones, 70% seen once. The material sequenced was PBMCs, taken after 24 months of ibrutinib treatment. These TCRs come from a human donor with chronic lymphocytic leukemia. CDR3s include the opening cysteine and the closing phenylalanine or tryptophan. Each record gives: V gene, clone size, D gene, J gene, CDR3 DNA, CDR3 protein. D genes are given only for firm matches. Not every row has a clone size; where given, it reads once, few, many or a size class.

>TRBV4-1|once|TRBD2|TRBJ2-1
TGCGCCAGCAGCCTTCAGGATACTAGCGGGAACGAGCAGTTCTTC
CASSLQDTSGNEQFF
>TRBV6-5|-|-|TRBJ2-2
TGTGCCAGCAGTTACTCCGGGGGCTACACCGGGGAGCTGTTTTTT
CASSYSGGYTGELFF
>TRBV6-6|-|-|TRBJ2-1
TGTGCCAGCAGTTACCATGAAGCAGGAGGGGCCCATGAGCAGTTCTTC
CASSYHEAGGAHEQFF
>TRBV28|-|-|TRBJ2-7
TGTGCCAGCAGTGACCCCGGAGTAGCCAGTTTCTACGAGCAGTACTTC
CASSDPGVASFYEQYF
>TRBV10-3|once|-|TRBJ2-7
TGTGCCATCCTCCCGGACGGATCCTACGAGCAGTACTTC
CAILPDGSYEQYF
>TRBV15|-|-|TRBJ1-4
TGTGCCACCAGCAGAGACAGGGATAATGAAAAACTGTTTTTT
CATSRDRDNEKLFF
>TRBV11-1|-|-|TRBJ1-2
TGTGCCAGCAGCTTCCGTGGGGGGTATAACTATGGCTACACCTTC
CASSFRGGYNYGYTF
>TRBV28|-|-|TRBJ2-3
TGTGCCAGCACCCTTAGGCTCACAGATACGCAGTATTTT
CASTLRLTDTQYF
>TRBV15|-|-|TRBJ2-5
TGTGCCACCAGCAGAGATGCAGGCTGGGGAGAGACCCAGTACTTC
CATSRDAGWGETQYF
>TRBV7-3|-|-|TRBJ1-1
TGTGCCAGCAGGCGGGAGAGACAGAACACTGAAGCTTTCTTT
CASRRERQNTEAFF
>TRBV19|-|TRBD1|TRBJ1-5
TGTGCCAGTAGTACCACAGGGGGCAATCAGCCCCAGCATTTT
CASSTTGGNQPQHF
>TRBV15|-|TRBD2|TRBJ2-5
TGTGCCACCAGCAGTAAAACTAGCGCGCAAGAGACCCAGTACTTC
CATSSKTSAQETQYF
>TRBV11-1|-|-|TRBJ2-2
TGTGCCAGCGTCAAAACCCGGACCGGCAATCCATTCACCGGGGAGCTGTTTTTT
CASVKTRTGNPFTGELFF
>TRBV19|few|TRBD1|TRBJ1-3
TGTGCCAGTAGTATTTCGGGACAGGGGGCTTCTGGAAACACCATATATTTT
CASSISGQGASGNTIYF
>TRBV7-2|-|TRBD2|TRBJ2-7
TGTGCCAGCAGAGATAGCGGGAGGGGTTACGAGCAGTACTTC
CASRDSGRGYEQYF
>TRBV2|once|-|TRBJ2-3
TGTGCCAGCCGGCCGGACCTTGGGGTGGATACGCAGTATTTT
CASRPDLGVDTQYF
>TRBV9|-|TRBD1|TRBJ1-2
TGTGCCAGCAGCGTACGCAAAACAGGGGAAGGCTACACCTTC
CASSVRKTGEGYTF
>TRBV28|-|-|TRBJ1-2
TGTGCCAGCAGTTTATCTATGGGGTCGGGCTACACCTTC
CASSLSMGSGYTF
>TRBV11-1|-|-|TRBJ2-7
TGTGCCAGCAGCTTAGCGGGGGCCTACGAGCAGTACTTC
CASSLAGAYEQYF
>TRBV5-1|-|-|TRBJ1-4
TGCGCCAGCAGCTTGGCCGGGCCTAATGAAAAACTGTTTTTT
CASSLAGPNEKLFF
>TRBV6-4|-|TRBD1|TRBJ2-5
TGTGCCAGCCGGGGACAGGGAACTCAAGAGACCCAGTACTTC
CASRGQGTQETQYF
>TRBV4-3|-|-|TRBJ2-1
TGCGCCAGCAGCCAAGAACTTTATAAACGGGAGAGACATGGGCCCTACAATGAGCAGTTCTTC
CASSQELYKRERHGPYNEQFF
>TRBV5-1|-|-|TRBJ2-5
TGCGCCAGCAGCCTTGGGACCGCTTGGGACCAAGAGACCCAGTACTTC
CASSLGTAWDQETQYF
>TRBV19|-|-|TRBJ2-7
TGTGCCAGTAGTATAGCGACAGTTTTCAGCTCCTACGAGCAGTACTTC
CASSIATVFSSYEQYF
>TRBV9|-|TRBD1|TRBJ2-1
TGTGCCAGCAGCGTAGTCGGGGACAGACCGAACAATGAGCAGTTCTTC
CASSVVGDRPNNEQFF
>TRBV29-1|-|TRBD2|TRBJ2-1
TGCAGCGTTGCCCCACTAGCGGGAATCAATGAGCAGTTCTTC
CSVAPLAGINEQFF
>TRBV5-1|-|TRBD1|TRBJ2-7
TGCGCCAGCCGCCGAACAGGGGGATCCTACGAGCAGTACTTC
CASRRTGGSYEQYF
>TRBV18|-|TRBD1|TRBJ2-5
TGTGCCAGCTCCCCGGGACAGTCCTTCCAAGAGACCCAGTACTTC
CASSPGQSFQETQYF
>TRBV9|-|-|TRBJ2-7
TGTGCCAGCAGCGTAGCCGCGGCCCCCTACGAGCAGTACTTC
CASSVAAAPYEQYF
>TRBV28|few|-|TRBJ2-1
TGTGCCAGCAGTTGGGGGTTCACCTACAATGAGCAGTTCTTC
CASSWGFTYNEQFF
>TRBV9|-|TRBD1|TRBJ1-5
TGTGCCAGCAGCCCTCCTGGGACAGGGGATCAGCCCCAGCATTTT
CASSPPGTGDQPQHF
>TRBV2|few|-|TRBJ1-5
TGTGCCAGCAGTGAGGGGCAGGGACCTAGCAATCAGCCCCAGCATTTT
CASSEGQGPSNQPQHF
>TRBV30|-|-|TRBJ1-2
TGTGCCTGGAGTGCCACAGTTCCACTCCCTTCTCATGGCTACACCTTC
CAWSATVPLPSHGYTF
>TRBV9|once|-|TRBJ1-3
TGTGCCAGCAGCACTTCTATGGACGGTCACTCTGGAAACACCATATATTTT
CASSTSMDGHSGNTIYF
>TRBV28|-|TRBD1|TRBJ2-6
TGTGCCAGCAGTTTCTGGGACAGCACAAGCTCTGGGGCCAACGTCCTGACTTTC
CASSFWDSTSSGANVLTF
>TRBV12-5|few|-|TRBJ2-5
TGTGCTAGTGTCACCCCCAGGGGTTTTCCAGAGACCCAGTACTTC
CASVTPRGFPETQYF
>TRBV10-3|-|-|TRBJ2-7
TGTGCCATCAGTGGCCATTTTGGGAATTCCTACGAGCAGTACTTC
CAISGHFGNSYEQYF
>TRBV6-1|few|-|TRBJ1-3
TGTGCCAGCAGTGCGGGAAAAGGGACGTACTCTGGAAACACCATATATTTT
CASSAGKGTYSGNTIYF
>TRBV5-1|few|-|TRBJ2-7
TGCGCCAGCAGCTTGGTGGGGTCCTACGAGCAGTACTTC
CASSLVGSYEQYF
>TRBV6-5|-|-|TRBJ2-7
TGTGCCAGCAGTTACTCCCAGAGCTACGAGCAGTACTTC
CASSYSQSYEQYF
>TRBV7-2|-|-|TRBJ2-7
TGTGCCAGCAGCTCGCGGGTTGGGGACGAGCAGTACTTC
CASSSRVGDEQYF
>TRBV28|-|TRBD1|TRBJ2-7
TGTGCCAGCAGTTTAGGGGGACAGAGTTACGAGCAGTACTTC
CASSLGGQSYEQYF
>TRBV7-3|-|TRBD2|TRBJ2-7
TGTGCCAGCAGCTTAGATGGTAGCGGGAGTTTCAACGAGCAGTACTTC
CASSLDGSGSFNEQYF
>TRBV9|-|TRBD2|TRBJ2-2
TGTGCCAGCAGCGCCTATGGGACTAGCGGGAACCCCGACACCGGGGAGCTGTTTTTT
CASSAYGTSGNPDTGELFF
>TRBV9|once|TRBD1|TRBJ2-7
TGTGCCAGCAGCGGACGACAGGGAATTTCCGAGCAGTACTTC
CASSGRQGISEQYF
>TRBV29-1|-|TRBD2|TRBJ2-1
TGCAGCGTTGAAGGGGGGGGAGTCAATGAGCAGTTCTTC
CSVEGGGVNEQFF
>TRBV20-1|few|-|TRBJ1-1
TGCAGTGCCTCGGGGGAGGGAACCTTCTTT
CSASGEGTFF
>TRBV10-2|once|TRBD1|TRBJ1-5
TGCGCCAGCAGTGAATTAGACAGGGACGATCCCCGGCCCCAGCATTTT
CASSELDRDDPRPQHF
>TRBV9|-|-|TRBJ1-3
TGTGCCAGCAGCGGAGCAGGGGTTGGAAACACCATATATTTT
CASSGAGVGNTIYF
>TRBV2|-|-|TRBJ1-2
TGTGCCAGCCCAGCCTCCAAGGGCAATGGCTATGGCTACACCTTC
CASPASKGNGYGYTF
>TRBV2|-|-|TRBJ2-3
TGTGCCAGCAGTGGAGGGATGGAGGATACGCAGTATTTT
CASSGGMEDTQYF
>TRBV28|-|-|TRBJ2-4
TGTGCCAGCAGCACCGTTTGGGAGAGTTACTTC
CASSTVWESYF
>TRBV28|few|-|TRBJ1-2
TGTGCCAGCAGTTTGCTTGGGGTCTATGGCTACACCTTC
CASSLLGVYGYTF
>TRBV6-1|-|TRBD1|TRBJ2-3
TGTGCCAGCAGTGGACAGGGGTTAGGCACAGATACGCAGTATTTT
CASSGQGLGTDTQYF
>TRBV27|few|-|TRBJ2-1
TGTGCCAGCAGTTTGTTTGGTTATGAGCAGTTCTTC
CASSLFGYEQFF
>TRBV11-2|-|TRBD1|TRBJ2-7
TGTGCCAGCAGCCTGCGGACAGGGACCTACGAGCAGTACTTC
CASSLRTGTYEQYF
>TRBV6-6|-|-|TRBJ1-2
TGTGCCAGCAGTTACTCAGGGGCCGGAGGCTACACCTTC
CASSYSGAGGYTF
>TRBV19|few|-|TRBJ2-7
TGTGCCAGTAGTATTCGGACTGGAGCCTACGAGCAGTACTTC
CASSIRTGAYEQYF
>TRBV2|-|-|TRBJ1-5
TGTGCCAGCAGCCCGGGCTATTATAGCAATCAGCCCCAGCATTTT
CASSPGYYSNQPQHF